This is a list of T cell receptor beta chains from one sample in a study of T cells in Graves' hyperthyroidism and ophthalmopathy. TCRdb analysed the multiplex PCR reads with MiXCR anew, one entry per CDR3 protein. The top ten hold roughly an eighth of the sample, which has 600,000 or so distinct CDR3 sequences, more than 12% seen once. Sequencing was done on a sample of blood. These TCRs come from a woman aged 45 to 65 with Graves' ophthalmopathy. Both conserved end residues are part of each CDR3. D genes are given only for firm matches. The size field is filled for only some rows; it gives once, few, many or a size class.

d_call cdr3_length j_call v_call clone_size cdr3_aa cdr3_nt
- 15 TRBJ2-3 TRBV6-1 many CASIRSGASTDTQYF TGTGCCAGCATACGTTCAGGGGCTAGCACAGATACGCAGTATTTT
TRBD1 15 TRBJ1-2 TRBV5-1 once CASSAEGGADYGYTF TGCGCCAGCAGCGCAGAAGGGGGCGCGGACTATGGCTACACCTTC
- 14 TRBJ2-7 TRBV30 many CAWSLGGSVYEQYF TGTGCCTGGAGTTTAGGGGGGAGTGTATACGAGCAGTACTTC
- 13 TRBJ1-1 TRBV7-9 - CASSLAGGFEAFF TGTGCCAGCAGCTTAGCTGGTGGGTTTGAAGCTTTCTTT
- 12 TRBJ2-5 TRBV18 many CASSPSLGTQYF TGTGCCAGCTCACCAAGTCTCGGGACCCAGTACTTC
TRBD2 14 TRBJ2-1 TRBV7-3 few CASSYGRLGDEQFF TGTGCCAGCAGCTACGGGAGGCTCGGGGATGAGCAGTTCTTC
- 15 TRBJ1-1 TRBV12-3/TRBV12-4 - CASSFSDRLNTEAFF TGTGCCAGCAGTTTTTCCGACAGGCTGAACACTGAAGCTTTCTTT
- 15 TRBJ1-4 TRBV7-8 few CASSTRGMSGEKLFF TGTGCCAGCAGCACCCGAGGGATGTCTGGTGAAAAACTGTTTTTT
TRBD2 13 TRBJ2-7 TRBV28 few CAIAGLAGHEQYF TGTGCCATCGCGGGACTAGCGGGCCACGAGCAGTACTTC
- 11 TRBJ2-5 TRBV6-2/TRBV6-3 - CASSYPEPQYF TGTGCCAGCAGTTACCCCGAACCCCAGTACTTC
TRBD2 17 TRBJ2-7 TRBV12-3/TRBV12-4 many CASSLGGLAGRAYEQYF TGTGCCAGCAGTTTAGGGGGACTAGCGGGGAGAGCCTACGAGCAGTACTTC
TRBD2 19 TRBJ2-1 TRBV24-1 few CATSDLSLAGGPSRGEQFF TGTGCCACCAGTGATTTGAGTTTAGCGGGAGGGCCCTCGAGAGGGGAGCAGTTCTTC
TRBD2 19 TRBJ2-4 TRBV20-1 - CSATPGLAGGDGAKNIQYF TGCAGTGCTACACCGGGACTAGCGGGAGGTGATGGGGCCAAAAACATTCAGTACTTC
TRBD2 15 TRBJ2-1 TRBV29-1 few CSALFSGRAGNEQFF TGCAGCGCATTATTTAGCGGGAGGGCCGGGAATGAGCAGTTCTTC
- 14 TRBJ1-2 TRBV7-8 many CASSLSWDNYGYTF TGTGCCAGCAGCTTATCCTGGGATAACTATGGCTACACCTTC
TRBD2 18 TRBJ2-5 TRBV7-8 many CASSLISFTSGLQETQYF TGTGCCAGCAGCTTAATTAGTTTCACTAGCGGCCTCCAAGAGACCCAGTACTTC
- 12 TRBJ2-3 TRBV7-9 few CAAAGLTDTQYF TGTGCCGCTGCGGGATTAACAGATACGCAGTATTTT
TRBD2 15 TRBJ2-7 TRBV5-1 many CASSHSSGRVAEQYF TGCGCCAGCAGCCACTCTAGCGGGAGGGTCGCCGAGCAGTACTTC
- 13 TRBJ2-3 TRBV29-1 - CSVWGAWTDTQYF TGCAGCGTTTGGGGGGCATGGACAGATACGCAGTATTTT
- 15 TRBJ1-1 TRBV28 many CASSLVWDTYTEAFF TGTGCCAGCAGTTTAGTATGGGACACCTACACTGAAGCTTTCTTT
- 15 TRBJ2-1 TRBV20-1 many CSARLLGPNYNEQFF TGCAGTGCTAGACTACTAGGACCGAACTACAATGAGCAGTTCTTC
- 16 TRBJ1-6 TRBV20-1 few CSARDRSGPGDSPLHF TGCAGTGCTAGAGATCGCTCGGGGCCAGGAGATTCACCCCTCCACTTT
- 16 TRBJ2-3 TRBV20-1 many CSARVTWGGSTDTQYF TGCAGTGCTAGAGTCACTTGGGGCGGGAGCACAGATACGCAGTATTTT